Presented here are 13 T cell receptor beta chains from one specimen sequenced in a study of shared clonotypes between healthy human individuals (dated by TCRdb to about 2020). The library was obtained by the immunoSEQ multiplex PCR assay. Not all clones reach the TCRdb copy of this immuneACCESS table, which keeps in-frame sequences only. Checked studies attribute under half of the gap to unresolved V genes and leave the rest unexplained. Within this sample are approximately 500,000 clones, with about 78% of them counted one time only. The ten biggest clones cover 9.5% to 15% of the sample. The specimen was PBMCs. These receptors were collected from a woman between 40 and 55 years old in good health. Some clones in this sample may be carry-over from other donors' samples.

V is TRBV2 and J is TRBJ2-7; 9 bases match TRBD1. Germline CDR1 SNHLY, CDR2 FYNNEI. This CDR3 contains 15 residues. Unmatched junction bases numbered 11, after V lost 5 bases and J lost 6 bases. CDR3 sequence reads: CASSLSTGGRSEQYF. The DNA for the CDR3 is TGTGCCAGCAGTTTAAGTACAGGGGGCAGATCCGAGCAGTACTTC.

The chain joins TRBV5-1 to TRBJ2-7; D is unresolved. Germline assignment: CDR1 SGHRS and CDR2 YFSETQ. V gave up 2 bases and J gave up 2 bases, with 11 bases separating them. The CDR3 sequence is 14 residues long. CDR3 in DNA: TGCGCCAGCAGCTTAATTCAGCGTACCTACGAGCAGTACTTC. Translation gives CASSLIQRTYEQYF.

In its sample, this clone was seen many times. The rearrangement joins TRBV5-6 to TRBJ2-6; D remains unclear. Germline lookup yields CDR1 SGHDT and CDR2 YYEEEE. V was clipped by 3 bases and J by 0 bases, with 7 bases between them. This CDR3 region has 15 residues. The CDR3 DNA sequence: TGTGCCAGCAGCTATGGGCCCTCTGGGGCCAACGTCCTGACTTTC. This translates into CASSYGPSGANVLTF.

The rearrangement links TRBV29-1 to TRBJ2-7; D gene ambiguous. The CDR3 covers 11 residues. Germline V gene lookup returns CDR1 SQVTM and CDR2 ANQGSEA. V dropped 1 base and J dropped 5 bases, with 6 bases sitting between them. CDR3 nucleotides: TGCAGCGTTGAAGGGTCCGACGAGCAGTACTTC. Translation: CSVEGSDEQYF.

This clone was seen only a few times. The chain is built from TRBV7-8 and TRBJ2-7; 12 bases are a match to TRBD1. Germline trimming cut 0 bases from V and 9 bases from J; bases unmatched to any gene: 12. The CDR3 totals 17 residues. In germline, CDR1 is SGHVS, CDR2 FQNEAQ. CDR3 amino acids: CASSLASSWDRGRGQYF. In nucleotides, the CDR3 is TGTGCCAGCAGCTTAGCTTCCTCCTGGGACAGGGGGCGTGGGCAGTACTTC.

The chain couples TRBV7-2 to TRBJ2-5; D may correspond to TRBD1 or TRBD2 (6 bases each). Germline V gene data show CDR1 as SGHTA and CDR2 as FQGNSA. This CDR3 is built from 17 residues. The V gene lost 0 bases and the J gene lost 6 bases, with 20 bases spanning the gap. The CDR3 DNA follows: TGTGCCAGCAGCTTAGCGTCGTTTATGGGGGCGGGACAGACCCAGTACTTC. Residues: CASSLASFMGAGQTQYF.

About this clone: Within the sample, other DNA sequences also encode this same CDR3. The chain joins TRBV5-1 to TRBJ2-1, with D unresolved. V was clipped by 0 bases and J by 5 bases, with 6 bases between them. Germline CDR1 and CDR2: SGHRS and YFSETQ. The CDR3 consists of 13 residues. CDR3 sequence reads: CASSLALNNEQFF. For the CDR3, the DNA is TGCGCCAGCAGCTTGGCACTTAACAATGAGCAGTTCTTC.

This rearrangement joins TRBV6-6 to TRBJ1-1; D is ambiguous. The CDR3 loop spans 15 amino acids. Trimming removed 5 bases from V and 0 bases from J, with 13 bases in between. Germline V gene lookup returns CDR1 MNHNY and CDR2 SVGAGI (reference sequence). CDR3 sequence: CASSGQGWMNTEAFF. CDR3 in DNA: TGTGCCAGCAGTGGCCAAGGTTGGATGAACACTGAAGCTTTCTTT.

The genes are TRBV6-6 and TRBJ1-1; 7 positions match TRBD1. Germline V gives CDR1 MNHNY, CDR2 SVGAGI (reference sequence). The CDR3 spans 15 residues. J gave up 8 bases and V 2 bases, and 11 bases lay outside the gene matches. The CDR3 loop reads CASSYQPDRAREAFF. CDR3 bases: TGTGCCAGCAGTTACCAACCCGACAGGGCTAGAGAAGCTTTCTTT.

The rearrangement uses TRBV19 and TRBJ1-3; possible D gene TRBD1, 6 bases. The CDR3 runs to 16 residues. Deletions cut 5 bases from V and 0 bases from J, with 14 bases between. Germline CDR1 reads LNHDA; CDR2 reads SQIVND (reference sequence). The chain's CDR3 is CASSGSGAGSGNTIYF. The CDR3 DNA reads TGTGCCAGTAGTGGATCAGGGGCGGGCTCTGGAAACACCATATATTTT. Using reference TRBV19 and TRBJ1-3 for the parts outside the CDR3, the full variable domain is DGGITQSPKYLFRKEGQNVTLSCEQNLNHDAMYWYRQDPGQGLRLIYYSQIVNDFQKGDIAEGYSVSREKKESFPLTVTSAQKNPTAFYLCASSGSGAGSGNTIYFGEGSWLTVV.

Concerning this clone itself: The CDR3 ends on some other residue instead of the conserved phenylalanine or tryptophan, so this is likely a read error. The V call is TRBV7-3, the J call TRBJ1-1; no firm D call. This CDR3 is built from 15 residues. Germline CDR1 SGHTA, CDR2 FQGTGA. Trimming removed 5 bases at V and 1 base at J, with 14 bases between. The CDR3 spells CASSPNVSPNTEAFL. The CDR3 bases are TGTGCCAGCAGCCCCAATGTCTCTCCGAACACTGAAGCTTTCCTT.

This chain links TRBV5-8 with TRBJ1-3; tentatively, D is TRBD1 (6 bases). The CDR3 is made up of 17 amino acids. V was cut by 0 bases and J by 0 bases, with 13 bases left in between. Germline V CDR1 and CDR2: SGHTS, YDEGEE. The CDR3 coding sequence is TGTGCCAGCAGCTTGGAAACAGGGCCACTCTCTGGAAACACCATATATTTT. Its translation: CASSLETGPLSGNTIYF.

This clone is a singleton in its sample. The chain couples TRBV2 to TRBJ2-1; 10 bases map to TRBD2. Germline V gene sequence: CDR1 SNHLY, CDR2 FYNNEI. V gave up 7 bases and J gave up 12 bases; unmatched junction bases: 6. The CDR3 spans 12 residues. The CDR3 region has the DNA TGTGCCAGCAAATCTAGCGGGAGCGTGCAGTTCTTC. It yields the protein CASKSSGSVQFF.